This entry concerns a single TCR beta chain. What it binds is unknown. The data belong to a study of T cell responses to AZD1222 COVID-19 vaccine. This CDR3 has 17 amino acids. Trimming removed 1 base at V and 7 bases at J, with 19 bases between. Per germline, CDR1 LNHDA and CDR2 SQIVND (reference sequence). Study outcomes and limitations: Samples come after the peak T cell response, not at day 14.

TCRdb's copy holds only in-frame clones and misses some; the assay was immunoSEQ multiplex PCR. The profile shows roughly 150,000 clones, approximately 90% of them singletons. This chain connects TRBV19 to TRBJ1-4, with D hard to call. Sequencing used peripheral blood, obtained on day 0 of AZD1222 vaccination. This receptor was identified in an adult in good health. The CDR3 DNA sequence: TGTGCCAGTAGTATAGGGGTGGCCCCGGTTGTGGGTGAAAAACTGTTTTTT. Its protein is CASSIGVAPVVGEKLFF.